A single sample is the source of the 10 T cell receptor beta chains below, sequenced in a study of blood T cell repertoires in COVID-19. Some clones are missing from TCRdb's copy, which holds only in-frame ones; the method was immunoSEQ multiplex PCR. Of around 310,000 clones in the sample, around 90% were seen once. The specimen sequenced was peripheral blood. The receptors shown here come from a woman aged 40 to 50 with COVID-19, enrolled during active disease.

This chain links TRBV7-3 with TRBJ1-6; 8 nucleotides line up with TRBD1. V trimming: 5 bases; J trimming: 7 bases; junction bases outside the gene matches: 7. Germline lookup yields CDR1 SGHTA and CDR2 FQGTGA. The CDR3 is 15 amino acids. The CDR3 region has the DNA TGTGCCAGCAGCACCGGACAGGGAGGCAATTCACCCCTCCACTTT. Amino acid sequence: CASSTGQGGNSPLHF.

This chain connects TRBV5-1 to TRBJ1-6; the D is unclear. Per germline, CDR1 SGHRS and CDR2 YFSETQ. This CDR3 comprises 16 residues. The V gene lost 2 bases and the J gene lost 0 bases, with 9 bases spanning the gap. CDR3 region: CASSLPESSYNSPLHF. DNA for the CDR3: TGCGCCAGCAGCTTACCCGAGAGCTCCTATAATTCACCCCTCCACTTT. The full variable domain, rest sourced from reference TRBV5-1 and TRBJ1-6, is KAGVTQTPRYLIKTRGQQVTLSCSPISGHRSVSWYQQTPGQGLQFLFEYFSETQRNKGNFPGRFSGRQFSNSRSEMNVSTLELGDSALYLCASSLPESSYNSPLHFGNGTRLTVT.

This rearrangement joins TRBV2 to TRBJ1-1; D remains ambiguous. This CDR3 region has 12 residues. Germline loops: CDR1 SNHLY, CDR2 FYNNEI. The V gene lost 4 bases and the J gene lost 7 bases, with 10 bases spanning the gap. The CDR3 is CASSVREDEAFF. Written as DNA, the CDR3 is TGTGCCAGCAGTGTGCGAGAGGATGAAGCTTTCTTT.

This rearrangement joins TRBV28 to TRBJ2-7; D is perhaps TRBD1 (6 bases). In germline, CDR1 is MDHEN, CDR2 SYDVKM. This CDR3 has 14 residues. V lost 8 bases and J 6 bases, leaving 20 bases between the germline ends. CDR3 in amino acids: CASHPGQSLGEQYF. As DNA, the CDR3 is TGTGCCAGCCACCCTGGACAGTCTTTAGGCGAGCAGTACTTC. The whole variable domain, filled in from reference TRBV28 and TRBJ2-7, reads DVKVTQSSRYLVKRTGEKVFLECVQDMDHENMFWYRQDPGLGLRLIYFSYDVKMKEKGDIPEGYSVSREKKERFSLILESASTNQTSMYLCASHPGQSLGEQYFGPGTRLTVT.

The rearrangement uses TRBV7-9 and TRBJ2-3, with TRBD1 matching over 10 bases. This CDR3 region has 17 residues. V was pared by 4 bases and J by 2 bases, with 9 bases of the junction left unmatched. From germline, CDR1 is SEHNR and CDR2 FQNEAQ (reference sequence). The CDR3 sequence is CASSSERTGGDTDTQYF. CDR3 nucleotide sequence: TGTGCCAGCAGCTCGGAAAGGACAGGGGGGGACACAGATACGCAGTATTTT. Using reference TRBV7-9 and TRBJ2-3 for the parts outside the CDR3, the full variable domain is DTGVSQNPRHKITKRGQNVTFRCDPISEHNRLYWYRQTLGQGPEFLTYFQNEAQLEKSRLLSDRFSAERPKGSFSTLEIQRTEQGDSAMYLCASSSERTGGDTDTQYFGPGTRLTVL.

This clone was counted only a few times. The CDR3 reads CARSSGTGEAYEQYF. The CDR3 DNA reads TGTGCCAGAAGCTCCGGGACAGGGGAAGCCTACGAGCAGTACTTC. The chain carries TRBV5-3 and TRBJ2-7, with 10 bases identical to TRBD1. TRBV5-3 carries the ORF label, with uncertain function. The CDR3 extends over 15 amino acids. Germline trimming cut 3 bases from V and 2 bases from J; bases unmatched to any gene: 5.

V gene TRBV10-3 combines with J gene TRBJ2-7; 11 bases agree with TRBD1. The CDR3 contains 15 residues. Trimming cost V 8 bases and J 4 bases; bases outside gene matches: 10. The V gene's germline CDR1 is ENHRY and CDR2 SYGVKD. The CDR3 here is CAIGGQGERGYEQYF. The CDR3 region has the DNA TGTGCCATCGGGGGACAGGGGGAGCGGGGTTACGAGCAGTACTTC.

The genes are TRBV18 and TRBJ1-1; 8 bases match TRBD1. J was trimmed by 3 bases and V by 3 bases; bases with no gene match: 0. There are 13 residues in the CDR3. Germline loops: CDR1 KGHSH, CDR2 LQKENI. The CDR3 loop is CASSPGQDTEAFF. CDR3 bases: TGTGCCAGCTCACCGGGACAGGACACTGAAGCTTTCTTT.

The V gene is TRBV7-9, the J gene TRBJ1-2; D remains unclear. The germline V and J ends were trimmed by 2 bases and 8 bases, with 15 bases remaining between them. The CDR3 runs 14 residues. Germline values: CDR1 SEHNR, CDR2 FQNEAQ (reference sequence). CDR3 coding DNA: TGTGCCAGCAGCTTAAGGGAGGTCGAGGGCGGCTACACCTTC. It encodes CASSLREVEGGYTF.

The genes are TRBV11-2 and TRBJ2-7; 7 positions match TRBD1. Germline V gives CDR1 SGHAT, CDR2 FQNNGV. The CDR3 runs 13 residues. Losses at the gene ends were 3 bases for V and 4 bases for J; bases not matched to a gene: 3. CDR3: CASSFGTEYEQYF. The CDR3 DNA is TGTGCCAGCAGCTTTGGGACAGAATACGAGCAGTACTTC. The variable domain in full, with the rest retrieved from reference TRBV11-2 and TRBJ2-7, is EAGVAQSPRYKIIEKRQSVAFWCNPISGHATLYWYQQILGQGPKLLIQFQNNGVVDDSQLPKDRFSAERLKGVDSTLKIQPAKLEDSAVYLCASSFGTEYEQYFGPGTRLTVT.